These 14 T cell receptor beta chains originate from one sample sequenced in a study of T cell changes during pregnancy in multiple sclerosis. Only in-frame clones appear in the TCRdb table, and some are missing; sequencing was by immunoSEQ multiplex PCR. The profile covers some 80,000 clones, with just over 90% appearing a single time and roughly 2.5% taken by the ten largest. The input for sequencing was peripheral blood, taken in the first trimester of pregnancy. These receptors came from a female donor with multiple sclerosis, enrolled in a pregnancy study.

The chain joins TRBV7-9 to TRBJ1-2; D is undetermined. V was cut by 1 base and J by 0 bases, with 12 bases left in between. The CDR3 has 16 amino acids. Germline lookup yields CDR1 SEHNR and CDR2 FQNEAQ (reference sequence). The CDR3 spells CASSLGGNFANYGYTF. CDR3 sequence (DNA): TGTGCCAGCAGCTTAGGAGGGAATTTTGCTAACTATGGCTACACCTTC.

The chain joins TRBV7-9 to TRBJ2-3; D is possibly TRBD1 (5 bases). V lost 5 bases and J lost 4, with 7 bases in between. Germline CDR1 is SEHNR and CDR2 is FQNEAQ (reference sequence). The CDR3 has 12 amino acids. Here the CDR3 reads CASSLRADTQYF. Written as DNA, the CDR3 is TGTGCCAGCAGCCTCAGGGCAGATACGCAGTATTTT.

The chain has TRBV5-5 and TRBJ2-7, with D possibly being TRBD1 (6 bases). In germline, CDR1 is SGHKS, CDR2 YYEKEE (reference sequence). The CDR3 has 14 residues. V lost 0 bases to trimming and J lost 11 bases, with 18 bases between them. CDR3 protein: CASSLAETGFTEYF. As DNA, the CDR3 is TGTGCCAGCAGCTTGGCCGAAACAGGGTTTACGGAGTACTTC. The entire variable domain, with the rest obtained from reference TRBV5-5 and TRBJ2-7, is as follows: DAGVTQSPTHLIKTRGQQVTLRCSPISGHKSVSWYQQVLGQGPQFIFQYYEKEERGRGNFPDRFSARQFPNYSSELNVNALLLGDSALYLCASSLAETGFTEYFGPGTRLTVT.

The chain has TRBV12-5 and TRBJ2-1; possible D gene TRBD2, 5 bases. This CDR3 contains 13 residues. CDR1 and CDR2 (germline): LGHNT, FRNRAP. V gave up 0 bases and J gave up 8 bases, with 8 bases separating them. The CDR3 reads CASGLVEGYEQFF. The DNA for the CDR3 is TGTGCTAGTGGTTTGGTCGAGGGCTATGAGCAGTTCTTC.

The chain uses TRBV7-2 and TRBJ1-4; 11 positions agree with TRBD1. Trimming took 5 bases from V and 2 from J; bases not matched to a gene: 4. From germline, CDR1 is SGHTA and CDR2 FQGNSA. The CDR3 contains 16 residues. CDR3 sequence: CASSPRDRGTNEKLFF. The CDR3 bases are TGTGCCAGCAGCCCCCGGGACAGGGGGACTAATGAAAAACTGTTTTTT.

V usage is TRBV7-6 and J usage is TRBJ2-1, with TRBD1 matching 7 bases. The CDR3 length is 15 residues. Germline CDR1 and CDR2: SGHVS and FNYEAQ. V was pared by 5 bases and J by 8 bases, with 12 bases of the junction left unmatched. The CDR3 protein is CASSMTGQRVDEQFF. DNA for the CDR3: TGTGCCAGCAGCATGACGGGACAGAGAGTCGATGAGCAGTTCTTC.

The chain is built from TRBV4-1 and TRBJ2-1, with D possibly being TRBD1 (6 bases). The germline V and J ends were trimmed by 1 base and 8 bases, with 12 bases remaining between them. The germline V gene has CDR1 MGHRA and CDR2 YSYEKL. CDR3 length equals 14 residues. The CDR3, as DNA: TGCGCCAGCAGCCAAGGACAGGATTACGATGAGCAGTTCTTC. It yields the protein CASSQGQDYDEQFF.

V and J are TRBV6-5 and TRBJ2-7; TRBD1 agrees at 7 bases. With 6 bases clipped from V and 6 bases from J, the junction kept 11 bases outside the gene matches. Germline V gene lookup returns CDR1 MNHEY and CDR2 SVGAGI. CDR3 length equals 14 residues. As DNA, the CDR3 is TGTGCCAGCAGCTCAACAGGGGATTTGCTCGAGCAGTACTTC. Translating it yields CASSSTGDLLEQYF.

The J gene is TRBJ2-2, the V gene TRBV5-8; 8 positions agree with TRBD1. Germline V CDR1 and CDR2: SGHTS, YDEGEE. The CDR3 loop spans 17 amino acids. Trimming took 3 bases from V and 1 from J; bases not matched to a gene: 8. The CDR3 spells CASSSTPGTGNTGELFF. DNA for the CDR3: TGTGCCAGCAGCTCGACCCCCGGGACAGGGAACACCGGGGAGCTGTTTTTT.

The gene calls are TRBV5-1 and TRBJ2-4; D is uncertain. Trimming shortened V by 0 bases and J by 4 bases, and 8 bases separated the two germline ends. This CDR3 has 14 residues. CDR1 SGHRS and CDR2 YFSETQ come from the germline V gene. The CDR3 nucleotides are TGCGCCAGCAGCTTGGCTTCAGAAAAAAACATTCAGTACTTC. Its translation: CASSLASEKNIQYF.

V is TRBV7-6 and J is TRBJ2-7, with TRBD1 matching over 7 bases. The CDR3 totals 15 residues. With V trimmed by 4 bases and J by 4 bases, 10 bases remained unmatched. Germline CDR1 and CDR2: SGHVS and FNYEAQ. The CDR3 is CASSSDRLLAYEQYF. The CDR3 nucleotides read TGTGCCAGCAGCTCGGACAGGCTCCTAGCTTACGAGCAGTACTTC.

V and J are TRBV4-3 and TRBJ2-3, with TRBD2 matching 8 bases. The V and J ends lost 0 bases and 7 bases, in that order; junction bases with no gene match: 9. Germline values: CDR1 LGHNA, CDR2 YSLEER. This CDR3 has 16 amino acids. CDR3 sequence: CASSQDRGGSKNTQYF. DNA of the CDR3: TGCGCCAGCAGCCAAGATCGGGGGGGGAGCAAGAATACGCAGTATTTT.

The chain links TRBV18 to TRBJ1-1, with D tentatively TRBD1 (6 bases). Trimming left V 2 bases short and J 9 bases short, with 10 bases between. The V gene's germline CDR1 is KGHSH and CDR2 LQKENI. This CDR3 has 12 amino acids. The CDR3 DNA reads TGTGCCAGCTCACCAGCAGGGGATCAAGCTTTCTTT. This sequence encodes CASSPAGDQAFF.

The chain carries TRBV11-3 and TRBJ1-1, with D perhaps matching TRBD1 (6 bases). CDR3 size: 12 residues. Germline V CDR1 and CDR2: SGHNT, YENEEA. Trimming removed 5 bases at V and 8 bases at J, with 12 bases between. The CDR3 reads CASSAADREAFF. As DNA, the CDR3 is TGTGCCAGCAGCGCCGCCGACAGGGAAGCTTTCTTT.